The entry below gives a single T cell receptor (beta chain) sequence along with its context. The source of the sample is a study of cytotoxic CD8 clonotypes in ibrutinib-treated CLL. This table comes from immunoSEQ multiplex PCR, and its TCRdb copy is limited to in-frame clones, with some not included. The table has fewer than 400,000 clones, roughly 67% seen once. Trimming at V came to 0 bases and at J to 3 bases, leaving 3 bases not matched to a gene. The CDR3 consists of 14 residues. The germline V gene encodes CDR1 SGHKS and CDR2 YYEKEE (reference sequence). The chain has TRBV5-5 and TRBJ2-7; TRBD2 aligns across 7 bases. The sample consisted of PBMCs, taken after 36 months of ibrutinib treatment. The receptor's source is a human donor with chronic lymphocytic leukemia. CDR3 nucleotide sequence: TGTGCCAGCAGCTTGGGGACTAGAGACTACGAGCAGTACTTC. Translating gives CASSLGTRDYEQYF.